This T cell receptor (beta chain) derives from a study of blood T cell repertoires in COVID-19. Sequenced by immunoSEQ multiplex PCR; TCRdb stores in-frame clones only, minus some. The sample carries approximately 330,000 clones, 87% recorded once. V gave up 4 bases and J gave up 7 bases, with 22 bases separating them. The CDR3 has 16 residues. The V gene's germline CDR1 is SGHVS and CDR2 FQNEAQ. This chain connects TRBV7-8 to TRBJ1-1; D might be TRBD1 (5 bases). The receptor was derived from a young man with COVID-19, enrolled during active disease. Sequencing was performed on peripheral blood. The CDR3 loop reads CASSWPMGGMQGEAFF. CDR3 DNA: TGTGCCAGCAGCTGGCCAATGGGGGGAATGCAGGGTGAAGCTTTCTTT. The whole variable domain, remainder taken from reference TRBV7-8 and TRBJ1-1, is GAGVSQSPRYKVAKRGQDVALRCDPISGHVSLFWYQQALGQGPEFLTYFQNEAQLDKSGLPSDRFFAERPEGSVSTLKIQRTQQEDSAVYLCASSWPMGGMQGEAFFGQGTRLTVV.